The clone carrying this TCR beta chain was counted a few times. Its antigen remains unknown. The sample comes from a study of early T cells in non-severe SARS-CoV-2 infection. Study information: Bulk RNA isolated from unsorted whole blood underwent sequencing; chains were not paired. Notes on the study in general: The VDJdb matching leaned toward anti-spike CD8 responses and overlooked private and CD4 specificities.

Unique molecular identifiers were attached to individual cDNA molecules. TCRdb re-derived calls from the 5' RACE reads in MiXCR, one entry per CDR3 protein. The sample lists 80,000 to 95,000 distinct CDR3 sequences, 9% to 15% occurring once. The CDR3 covers 15 residues. Germline loops: CDR1 LGHDT, CDR2 YNNKEL (reference sequence). The trim removed 3 bases at V and 5 bases at J, leaving 4 bases unmatched. The sample was whole blood. The chain links TRBV3-1 to TRBJ2-1; 10 bases map to TRBD2. The source is an adult who was a healthcare worker with PCR-confirmed SARS-CoV-2 infection or an uninfected control (not recorded which). CDR3 sequence (DNA): TGTGCCAGCAGCCAGTCTAGCGGGAGTAACAATGAGCAGTTCTTC. Its translation is CASSQSSGSNNEQFF.